This entry concerns a single T cell receptor beta chain. Antigen unknown. The data were obtained in a study of blood T cells in healthy people across ages. PCR was performed a second time for about 7 to 12 cycles using a sample-barcoded 5' primer and a J-beta primer mix. Researchers report that a template-switch adaptor with 12 random nucleotides tagged each cDNA molecule. TCRdb ran MiXCR on the 5' RACE reads and lists one entry per CDR3 protein. Among roughly 1.9 million distinct CDR3 sequences, about 39% were seen once, and the ten largest hold about 21%. Germline loops: CDR1 SQVTM, CDR2 ANQGSEA. This CDR3 is built from 17 residues. V gave up 2 bases and J gave up 4 bases, with 22 bases separating them. Notes on the study in general: Greater diversity and more naive CD4+ cells were seen in long-lived donors than in aged donors. The recorded TCR beta diversity per million T cells decreased in a roughly linear manner with age.

The sequence derives from a human donor in good health. J is TRBJ2-3 and V is TRBV29-1; D may correspond to TRBD1 or TRBD2 (6 bases each). The specimen sequenced was blood. CDR3 DNA sequence: TGCAGCGTTGAAACGGGGGCGTGGGAGTCCGGCGCAGATACGCAGTATTTT. This gives the protein CSVETGAWESGADTQYF.